These 14 T cell receptor beta chains were all obtained from the same sample, sequenced in a study of T cells after yellow fever vaccination (dated by TCRdb to about 2019). The library was obtained by 5' RACE. The sequencing machine was an Illumina HiSeq 2500. The raw public reads went through TCRdb reprocessing: fastp at Q25, MiXCR clone calling, in-frame beta chains kept. Each CDR3 protein appears once, grouped with its most common genes and DNA. Present in this sample are 600,000 to 750,000 distinct CDR3 sequences, about 12% of which were seen just once. The ten largest account for 15% of the sample. Sample treatment or condition, as interpreted from the label and publication: live attenuated yellow fever vaccine strain. The sequenced sample was PBMCs, obtained on the day of the yellow fever booster vaccination. The receptors were gathered from a man under 40 who received the YFV17D yellow fever vaccine.

This clonotype appeared many times. The chain has TRBV5-1 and TRBJ2-7; 8 positions match TRBD2. The CDR3 loop spans 16 amino acids. Germline V CDR1 and CDR2: SGHRS, YFSETQ. Trimming cost V 1 base and J 7 bases; bases outside gene matches: 13. CDR3 coding DNA: TGCGCCAGCAGCTTGTATAGCGGGACGTACACCCATGAGCAGTACTTC. Protein sequence: CASSLYSGTYTHEQYF.

This clonotype has a handful of counts. The rearrangement joins TRBV2 to TRBJ1-1, with D possibly TRBD1 on 6 matching bases. The length of the CDR3 is 13 residues. V gave up 8 bases and J gave up 1 base, with 11 bases separating them. The germline CDR1 and CDR2 sequences are SNHLY and FYNNEI. CDR3 sequence: CASPWTANTEAFF. CDR3 in DNA: TGTGCCAGCCCCTGGACAGCGAACACTGAAGCTTTCTTT.

This chain connects TRBV15 to TRBJ2-7; D is undetermined. Trimming cost V 0 bases and J 3 bases, with 12 bases left between them. Germline V gene lookup returns CDR1 LNHNV and CDR2 YYDKDF (reference sequence). This CDR3 comprises 15 residues. For the CDR3, the DNA is TGTGCCACCAGCAGAGATCAGGCCGTTCTCTACGAGCAGTACTTC. It translates to CATSRDQAVLYEQYF.

This clonotype showed up just a few times. This chain uses TRBV28 with TRBJ1-1, with D possibly being TRBD1 (6 bases). Germline CDR1 MDHEN, CDR2 SYDVKM. V shed 6 bases and J shed 3 bases, with 17 bases lying between them. The CDR3 runs 15 residues. The CDR3 region has the DNA TGTGCCAGCAGGGGGGGGCAGGGGCGGGACACTGAAGCTTTCTTT. This translates into CASRGGQGRDTEAFF. Full variable domain (rest looked up from reference TRBV28 and TRBJ1-1): DVKVTQSSRYLVKRTGEKVFLECVQDMDHENMFWYRQDPGLGLRLIYFSYDVKMKEKGDIPEGYSVSREKKERFSLILESASTNQTSMYLCASRGGQGRDTEAFFGQGTRLTVV.

The rearrangement joins TRBV18 to TRBJ2-5; a possible D gene is TRBD2 (6 bases). The V gene's germline CDR1 is KGHSH and CDR2 LQKENI. The V end lost 4 bases, the J end lost 3 bases, and 9 bases lay between the germline ends. The CDR3 consists of 13 residues. The DNA for the CDR3 is TGTGCCAGCTCACGGGACTCAGAAGAGACCCAGTACTTC. Protein: CASSRDSEETQYF.

This chain uses TRBV10-2 with TRBJ2-7; D call uncertain. The germline CDR1 and CDR2 sequences are WSHSY and SAAADI. With 2 bases removed from V and 5 bases from J, the gap between germline ends came to 10 bases. The CDR3 covers 13 residues. DNA for the CDR3: TGCGCCAGCAGTGAGAGTGTATGGAACGAGCAGTACTTC. Its translation is CASSESVWNEQYF.

V and J are TRBV9 and TRBJ2-1; D may be TRBD1 or TRBD2 (5 bases each). Trimming cost V 8 bases and J 6 bases, with 12 bases left between them. The CDR3 length is 12 residues. The V gene's germline CDR1 is SGDLS and CDR2 YYNGEE. In nucleotides, the CDR3 is TGTGCCAGTGGGACCACCTCCAATGAGCAGTTCTTC. It encodes CASGTTSNEQFF.

The chain is built from TRBV11-1 and TRBJ2-7, with 14 positions matching TRBD2. The CDR3 is 17 residues long. Trimming took 1 base from V and 4 from J; bases not matched to a gene: 6. Germline V gene sequence: CDR1 SGHAT, CDR2 FQDESV (reference sequence). In DNA form, the CDR3 reads TGTGCCAGCAGCTTAGGAGGACTAGCGGGAGGCTTGTACGAGCAGTACTTC. Amino acid sequence: CASSLGGLAGGLYEQYF.

In the case of this clonotype: One junction end does not reproduce the germline sequence, and a read error may be involved. This rearrangement joins TRBV28 to TRBJ2-7; TRBD2 aligns across 7 bases. This CDR3 has 15 amino acids. Germline values: CDR1 MDHEN, CDR2 SYDVKM. The CDR3 reads CASTGTSANDYDQYF. Written as DNA, the CDR3 is TGTGCCAGCACCGGAACTAGCGCCAACGACTACGATCAGTACTTC.

V is TRBV7-2 and J is TRBJ2-6, with D possibly TRBD1 on 6 matching bases. The CDR3 has 14 residues. With 6 bases removed from V and 2 bases from J, the gap between germline ends came to 8 bases. In germline, CDR1 is SGHTA, CDR2 FQGNSA. As DNA, the CDR3 is TGTGCCAGCAGGGCAGGGGCTGGGGCCAACGTCCTGACTTTC. This encodes CASRAGAGANVLTF.

The chain is built from TRBV6-2 or TRBV6-3 and TRBJ2-2; 7 positions match TRBD1. The CDR3 has 13 amino acids. Germline CDR1 MNHEY, CDR2 SVGEGT. V shed 8 bases, J shed 6 bases, and the junction held 6 bases outside the gene matches. For the CDR3, the DNA is TGTGCCAGCCTAGACAGGGCCCCCGGGGAGCTGTTTTTT. Its translation: CASLDRAPGELFF.

This clonotype was observed a few times. The chain recombines TRBV4-2 with TRBJ2-1; D is perhaps TRBD1 or TRBD2 (5 bases each). Looked up from germline, CDR1 is LGHNA and CDR2 is YNFKEQ. The CDR3 is 19 residues long. V lost 4 bases and J lost 5, with 27 bases in between. The CDR3 DNA reads TGTGCCAGCAGCCCCGCCCATCCCCGGGGCTGGAAACAAGACAATGAGCAGTTCTTC. Translating it yields CASSPAHPRGWKQDNEQFF.

V is TRBV7-2 and J is TRBJ2-2, with D unclear. V gave up 2 bases and J gave up 6 bases, with 10 bases separating them. Per germline, CDR1 SGHTA and CDR2 FQGNSA. The CDR3 runs 14 residues. CDR3 in amino acids: CASSLTPSAGELFF. The CDR3 coding sequence is TGTGCCAGCAGCTTAACGCCTAGTGCCGGGGAGCTGTTTTTT. The full variable domain, with the rest looked up from reference TRBV7-2 and TRBJ2-2, is GAGVSQSPSNKVTEKGKDVELRCDPISGHTALYWYRQSLGQGLEFLIYFQGNSAPDKSGLPSDRFSAERTGGSVSTLTIQRTQQEDSAVYLCASSLTPSAGELFFGEGSRLTVL.

The table lists this clonotype with a few counts. The chain couples TRBV4-3 to TRBJ2-1; the match to TRBD2 covers 8 bases. This CDR3 is 15 amino acids long. Germline V CDR1 and CDR2: LGHNA, YSLEER. Germline trimming cut 2 bases from V and 10 bases from J; bases unmatched to any gene: 10. Here the CDR3 DNA reads TGCGCCAGCAGCCAACGAACCGGGACTAGGGAGGAGCAGTTCTTC. Encoded protein: CASSQRTGTREEQFF.